This T cell receptor beta chain was retrieved from a study of T cell repertoires in cytomegalovirus infection. The germline V gene has CDR1 SGHVS and CDR2 FNYEAQ. The V end was cut by 5 bases, the J end by 4 bases, with 12 bases between. CDR3 length equals 13 residues. One entry per CDR3 protein results from TCRdb running MiXCR on the reads. The repertoire has 100,000 or so distinct CDR3 sequences, about 25% of them found once; the top ten carry approximately 40%. The sequencing input was CD8+ T cells from PBMCs. The chain employs TRBV7-6 and TRBJ2-7; D unresolved. The clonotype originates from a human donor in good health (CMV status not recorded). Some clones in this sample may be carry-over from other donors' samples. CDR3 sequence (DNA): TGTGCCAGCAGCCCCCCCCTGAAGTACGAGCAGTACTTC. As protein: CASSPPLKYEQYF.